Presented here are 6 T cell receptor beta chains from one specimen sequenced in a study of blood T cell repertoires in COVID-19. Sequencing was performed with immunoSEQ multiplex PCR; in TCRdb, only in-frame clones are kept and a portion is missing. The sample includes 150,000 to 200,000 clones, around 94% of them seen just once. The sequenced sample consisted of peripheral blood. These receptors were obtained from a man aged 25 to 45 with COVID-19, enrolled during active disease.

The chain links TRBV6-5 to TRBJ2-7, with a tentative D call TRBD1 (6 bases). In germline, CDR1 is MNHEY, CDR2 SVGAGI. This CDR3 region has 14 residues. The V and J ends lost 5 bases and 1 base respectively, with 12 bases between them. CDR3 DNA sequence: TGTGCCAGCAGTACCCGGGACACTTCCTACGAGCAGTACTTC. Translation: CASSTRDTSYEQYF.

The chain's CDR3 is CASSPRGLGTEAFF. CDR3 bases: TGTGCCAGCAGCCCAAGGGGTCTAGGCACTGAAGCTTTCTTT. J is TRBJ1-1 and V is TRBV9, with D perhaps TRBD1 (5 bases). CDR1 and CDR2 from the germline V gene are SGDLS and YYNGEE. Trimming cost V 4 bases and J 4 bases, with 14 bases left between them. The CDR3 spans 14 residues.

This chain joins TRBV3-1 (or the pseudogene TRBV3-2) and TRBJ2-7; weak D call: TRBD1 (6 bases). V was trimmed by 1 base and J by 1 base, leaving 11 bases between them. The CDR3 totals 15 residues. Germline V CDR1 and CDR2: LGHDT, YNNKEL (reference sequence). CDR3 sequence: CASSQGQVGSYEQYF. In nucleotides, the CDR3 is TGTGCCAGCAGCCAAGGACAGGTCGGATCCTACGAGCAGTACTTC.

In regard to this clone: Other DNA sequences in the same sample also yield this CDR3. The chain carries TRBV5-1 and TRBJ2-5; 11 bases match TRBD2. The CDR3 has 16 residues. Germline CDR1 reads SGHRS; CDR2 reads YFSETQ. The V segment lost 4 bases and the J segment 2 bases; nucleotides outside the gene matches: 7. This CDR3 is CASSLNSGGAQETQYF. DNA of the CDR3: TGCGCCAGCAGCCTTAATAGCGGGGGGGCTCAAGAGACCCAGTACTTC.

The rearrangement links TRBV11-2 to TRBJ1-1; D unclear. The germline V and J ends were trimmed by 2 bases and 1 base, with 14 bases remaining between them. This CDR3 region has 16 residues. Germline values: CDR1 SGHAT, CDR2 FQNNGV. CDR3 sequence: CASSLTVRVGNTEAFF. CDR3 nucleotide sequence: TGTGCCAGCAGCTTAACGGTAAGAGTTGGGAACACTGAAGCTTTCTTT.

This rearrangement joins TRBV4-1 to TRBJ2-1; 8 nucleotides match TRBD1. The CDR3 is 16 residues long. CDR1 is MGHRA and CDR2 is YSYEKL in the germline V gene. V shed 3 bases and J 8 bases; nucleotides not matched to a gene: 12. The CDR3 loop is CASSHIYRGAADEQFF. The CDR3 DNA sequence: TGCGCCAGCAGCCACATCTACAGGGGGGCCGCCGATGAGCAGTTCTTC.